The clone carrying this T cell receptor (beta chain) qualifies as medium-sized (0.01 to 0.1%). Germline-derived CDR1 and CDR2 are SGHDT and YYEEEE. CDR3 length: 15 residues. Germline trimming cut 3 bases from V and 5 bases from J; bases unmatched to any gene: 9. This specimen belongs to a study of early T cells in non-severe SARS-CoV-2 infection. Individual cDNA molecules received unique molecular identifiers. MiXCR was run by TCRdb on the 5' RACE reads, yielding one entry per CDR3 protein. The sample consists of 10,000 to 12,000 distinct CDR3 sequences, 4% to 5.5% of them appearing once. The TCR sequence derives from an adult who was a healthcare worker with PCR-confirmed SARS-CoV-2 infection or an uninfected control (not recorded which). V usage is TRBV5-6 and J usage is TRBJ1-1; 8 nucleotides align to TRBD1. The sample consisted of whole blood. CDR3 nucleotides: TGTGCCAGCAGCTCTTTGCAGGGGGCAGGAACTGAAGCTTTCTTT. It codes for CASSSLQGAGTEAFF.